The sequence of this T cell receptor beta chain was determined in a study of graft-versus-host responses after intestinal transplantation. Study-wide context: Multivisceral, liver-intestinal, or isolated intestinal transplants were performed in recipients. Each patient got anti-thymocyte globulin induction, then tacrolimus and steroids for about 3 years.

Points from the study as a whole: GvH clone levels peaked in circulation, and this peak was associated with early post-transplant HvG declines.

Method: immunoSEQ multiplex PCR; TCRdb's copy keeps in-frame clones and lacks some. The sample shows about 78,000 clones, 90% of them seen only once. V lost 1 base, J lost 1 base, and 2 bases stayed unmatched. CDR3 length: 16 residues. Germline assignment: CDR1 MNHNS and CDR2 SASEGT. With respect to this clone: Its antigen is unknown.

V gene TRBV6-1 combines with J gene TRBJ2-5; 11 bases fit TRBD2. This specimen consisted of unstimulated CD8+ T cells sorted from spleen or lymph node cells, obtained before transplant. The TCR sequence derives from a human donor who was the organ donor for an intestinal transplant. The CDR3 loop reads CASSEELAGGQETQYF. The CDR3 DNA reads TGTGCCAGCAGTGAAGAGCTAGCGGGGGGCCAAGAGACCCAGTACTTC.